The 20 T cell receptor beta chains below all came from one sample that was sequenced in a study of T cell repertoires in cytomegalovirus infection. Their target antigens are unknown. From the reads, TCRdb called clonotypes with MiXCR, one entry per CDR3 protein. Among almost 90,000 distinct CDR3 sequences, 25% to 35% were seen once, and the ten largest hold approximately 71%. The starting material was CD8+ T cells from cultured PBMCs, obtained from culture after CMV antigen stimulation. Every receptor here comes from a human donor in good health (CMV status not recorded). Some clones in this sample may be carry-over from other donors' samples.

The chain carries TRBV7-8 and TRBJ1-2; 10 bases agree with TRBD1. This CDR3 is built from 15 residues. Unmatched junction bases numbered 0, after V lost 1 base and J lost 1 base. Germline CDR1 reads SGHVS; CDR2 reads FQNEAQ. The CDR3 coding sequence is TGTGCCAGCAGCTTAGGGACAGGGGGTAACTATGGCTACACCTTC. It codes for CASSLGTGGNYGYTF.

Comments on this clonotype: This clone may be a read error of a much larger clone one base away. The conserved phenylalanine or tryptophan is not found at the CDR3 terminus, so this likely reflects a read error. V usage is TRBV7-2 and J usage is TRBJ1-6; TRBD1 matches at 7 bases. The CDR3 is made up of 16 amino acids. Germline V gene sequence: CDR1 SGHTA, CDR2 FQGNSA. V shed 5 bases and J 7 bases; nucleotides not matched to a gene: 11. The CDR3 coding sequence is TGTGCCAGCAGCCGCAGCGGACAGGTGTACAATTCACCCCTCCACTGT. It specifies CASSRSGQVYNSPLHC.

This chain uses TRBV13 with TRBJ2-2; D tentatively reads TRBD1 or TRBD2 (6 bases each). The V end lost 8 bases, the J end lost 3 bases, and 16 bases lay between the germline ends. Per germline, CDR1 PRHDT and CDR2 FYEKMQ (reference sequence). This CDR3 is 15 amino acids long. CDR3 nucleotides: TGTGCCAGCGCCGGGGGCGGAGATCACACCGGGGAGCTGTTTTTT. This gives the protein CASAGGGDHTGELFF.

The sample holds a few counts of this clonotype. V is TRBV7-9 and J is TRBJ1-2; TRBD1 aligns across 7 bases. The germline gives CDR1 SEHNR, CDR2 FQNEAQ (reference sequence). This CDR3 region has 13 residues. Unmatched junction bases numbered 7, after V lost 4 bases and J lost 8 bases. CDR3 nucleotides: TGTGCCAGCAGCTCTGGACAGGACGTGGGCTACACCTTC. Translated, it gives CASSSGQDVGYTF.

This clonotype was detected many times. V is TRBV7-9 and J is TRBJ2-1; maybe TRBD2 (5 bases). The V gene lost 5 bases and the J gene lost 4 bases, with 15 bases spanning the gap. This CDR3 spans 15 amino acids. Germline CDR1 is SEHNR and CDR2 is FQNEAQ (reference sequence). CDR3 loop: CASSESPGWYNEQFF. The CDR3 DNA is TGTGCCAGCAGCGAGAGTCCGGGATGGTACAATGAGCAGTTCTTC.

The rearrangement links TRBV18 to TRBJ1-2, with a weak D call TRBD1 (6 bases). CDR1 is KGHSH and CDR2 is LQKENI in the germline V gene. V was clipped by 6 bases and J by 6 bases, with 14 bases between them. The CDR3 extends over 13 amino acids. CDR3 amino acids: CASSRPGADGYTF. The CDR3 coding sequence is TGTGCCAGCTCCCGCCCGGGGGCTGATGGCTACACCTTC.

The sample holds a few counts of this clonotype. V usage is TRBV7-9 and J usage is TRBJ1-2; weak D call: TRBD1 (5 bases). Per the germline V gene, CDR1 is SEHNR and CDR2 is FQNEAQ (reference sequence). The CDR3 is 15 amino acids. Trimming removed 4 bases at V and 6 bases at J, with 18 bases between. CDR3 residues: CASSYGEGHYNGYTF. The DNA of the CDR3 is TGTGCCAGCAGCTACGGCGAAGGACACTACAATGGCTACACCTTC.

The chain carries TRBV13 and TRBJ1-1; D might be TRBD1 (5 bases). Germline values: CDR1 PRHDT, CDR2 FYEKMQ (reference sequence). V lost 5 bases to trimming and J lost 8 bases, with 15 bases between them. The CDR3 runs to 13 residues. CDR3 bases: TGTGCCAGCAGCCCCCGCGACAGTCTGGAAGCTTTCTTT. It specifies CASSPRDSLEAFF.

This clonotype was counted a few times. The chain recombines TRBV2 with TRBJ2-3, with D perhaps matching TRBD2 (5 bases). V was clipped by 0 bases and J by 2 bases, with 12 bases between them. The length of the CDR3 is 16 residues. Germline CDR1 and CDR2: SNHLY and FYNNEI. Here the CDR3 reads CASSEARAGPTDTQYF. Written as DNA, the CDR3 is TGTGCCAGCAGTGAAGCGCGGGCAGGCCCCACAGATACGCAGTATTTT.

The table lists this clonotype with a few counts. The V and J genes are TRBV15 and TRBJ1-4; no clear D gene. The CDR3 loop spans 15 amino acids. V was clipped by 9 bases and J by 6 bases, with 20 bases between them. The germline CDR1 and CDR2 sequences are LNHNV and YYDKDF (reference sequence). Here the CDR3 DNA reads TGTGCCACTAAACCCTCCAGGCTAAGGGATGAAAAACTGTTTTTT. As protein: CATKPSRLRDEKLFF. Full variable domain (remainder filled in from reference TRBV15 and TRBJ1-4): DAMVIQNPRYQVTQFGKPVTLSCSQTLNHNVMYWYQQKSSQAPKLLFHYYDKDFNNEADTPDNFQSRRPNTSFCFLDIRSPGLGDTAMYLCATKPSRLRDEKLFFGSGTQLSVL.

This clonotype has a count of ten or more. The chain combines TRBV12-3 or TRBV12-4 with TRBJ1-2; D unclear. The CDR3 is 15 amino acids. V was shortened by 6 bases and J by 1 base, with 15 bases between the two germline ends. DNA for the CDR3: TGTGCCAGCAGCCCCTCTCTAAGTAGTAACTATGGCTACACCTTC. Translating gives CASSPSLSSNYGYTF.

This clonotype has more than one count but fewer than ten. CDR3 residues: CASSLGDINYGYTF. The CDR3 DNA follows: TGCGCCAGCAGCTTGGGGGACATAAACTATGGCTACACCTTC. This rearrangement joins TRBV5-1 to TRBJ1-2; weak D call: TRBD1 (6 bases). This CDR3 is built from 14 residues. V lost 0 bases, J lost 2 bases, and 8 bases lay in between. The germline V gene encodes CDR1 SGHRS and CDR2 YFSETQ. The whole variable domain, filled in from reference TRBV5-1 and TRBJ1-2, reads KAGVTQTPRYLIKTRGQQVTLSCSPISGHRSVSWYQQTPGQGLQFLFEYFSETQRNKGNFPGRFSGRQFSNSRSEMNVSTLELGDSALYLCASSLGDINYGYTFGSGTRLTVV.

The V call is TRBV20-1, the J call TRBJ2-5; 8 positions match TRBD2. From germline, CDR1 is DFQATT and CDR2 SNEGSKA (reference sequence). V was pared by 3 bases and J by 3 bases, with 9 bases of the junction left unmatched. This CDR3 region has 15 residues. CDR3 nucleotide sequence: TGCAGTGCTAGGCCGGCCAGCGGGGGTAAAGAGACCCAGTACTTC. It codes for CSARPASGGKETQYF.

The chain links TRBV28 to TRBJ2-5; 7 nucleotides match TRBD1. Germline values: CDR1 MDHEN, CDR2 SYDVKM. Germline trimming cut 3 bases from V and 1 base from J; bases unmatched to any gene: 8. This CDR3 is built from 16 residues. The CDR3 region has the DNA TGTGCCAGCAGTTTTGGCCGGGACAGTATCCAAGAGACCCAGTACTTC. It is translated as CASSFGRDSIQETQYF. The whole variable domain, remainder taken from reference TRBV28 and TRBJ2-5, is DVKVTQSSRYLVKRTGEKVFLECVQDMDHENMFWYRQDPGLGLRLIYFSYDVKMKEKGDIPEGYSVSREKKERFSLILESASTNQTSMYLCASSFGRDSIQETQYFGPGTRLLVL.

This chain joins TRBV20-1 and TRBJ2-7, with 8 bases lining up with TRBD2. Germline assignment: CDR1 DFQATT and CDR2 SNEGSKA (reference sequence). This CDR3 is built from 16 residues. Trimming cost V 0 bases and J 3 bases; bases outside gene matches: 10. CDR3 sequence: CSARDPQAGDHYEQYF. CDR3 nucleotide sequence: TGCAGTGCTAGAGACCCCCAAGCGGGGGATCACTACGAGCAGTACTTC.

As to this clonotype: This may be a read error, as it is one base from a much larger clone. The chain recombines TRBV7-9 with TRBJ2-3; D is unclear. From germline, CDR1 is SEHNR and CDR2 FQNEAQ (reference sequence). CDR3 size: 12 residues. The CDR3: CTSSLSTDTQYF. CDR3 in DNA: TGTACCAGCAGCTTAAGCACAGATACGCAGTATTTT.

This chain uses TRBV12-3 or TRBV12-4 with TRBJ1-1; D gene ambiguous. CDR3 length: 10 residues. Trimming cost V 6 bases and J 7 bases, with 6 bases left between them. CDR3 sequence: CASRGREAFF. As DNA, the CDR3 is TGTGCCAGCAGGGGCCGTGAAGCTTTCTTT.

CDR3 in amino acids: CASSSSRGQMNTEAFF. The CDR3 DNA is TGTGCCAGCAGTTCTAGCCGCGGACAGATGAACACTGAAGCTTTCTTT. The rearrangement joins TRBV28 to TRBJ1-1; maybe TRBD1 (6 bases). This CDR3 has 16 amino acids. Germline V CDR1 and CDR2: MDHEN, SYDVKM. V dropped 4 bases and J dropped 0 bases, with 15 bases sitting between them.

This clonotype has only a few counts. The chain links TRBV28 to TRBJ1-6; D gene unclear. Deletions cut 6 bases from V and 5 bases from J, with 14 bases between. Germline-derived CDR1 and CDR2 are MDHEN and SYDVKM. This CDR3 contains 15 residues. In nucleotides, the CDR3 is TGTGCCAGCAGCGCTACTAAATTTCATAATTCACCCCTCCACTTT. It specifies CASSATKFHNSPLHF.

Only a few counts were recorded for this clonotype. The chain employs TRBV12-3 or TRBV12-4 and TRBJ1-4; D not resolved. The CDR3 totals 15 residues. The V end was cut by 6 bases, the J end by 3 bases, with 14 bases between. For the CDR3, the DNA is TGTGCCAGCAGCCTGTTGTTTACAGCTAATGAAAAACTGTTTTTT. Protein product: CASSLLFTANEKLFF.